Listed below are T cell receptor beta chains from one sample, sequenced in a study of T cell responses to AZD1222 COVID-19 vaccine. Libraries were prepared by immunoSEQ multiplex PCR; TCRdb keeps only in-frame clonotypes and omits some of them. The profile shows approximately 180,000 clones, about 91% of them singletons. The starting material was peripheral blood, obtained on day 0 of AZD1222 vaccination. These receptors originate from an adult in good health. CDR3s include the opening cysteine and the closing phenylalanine or tryptophan. The order of the fields is J gene, CDR3 length, D gene, clone size, V gene, CDR3 DNA, CDR3 protein. A D gene is named only where the DNA matches it firmly. Only part of the rows carry a size: once, few, many, or a class if the clone is expanded.

TRBJ2-1	12	.	.	TRBV12-5	TGTGCTAGTGGTTTGGGGGTCGACGAGCAGTTCTTC	CASGLGVDEQFF
TRBJ2-2	14	.	.	TRBV9	TGTGCCAGCGCCCCAGACGAGGACACCGGGGAGCTGTTTTTT	CASAPDEDTGELFF
TRBJ2-7	17	TRBD2	.	TRBV7-2	TGTGCCAGCAGCCCCCCTCCGGGGCGGGGGGACTCCTACGAGCAGTACTTC	CASSPPPGRGDSYEQYF
TRBJ1-6	16	.	.	TRBV14	TGTGCCAGCAGCCAAACGGTAGGGGCCCGGGGCTCACCCCTCCACTTT	CASSQTVGARGSPLHF
TRBJ1-1	14	.	.	TRBV12-5	TGTGCTAGTGGCCCAGACAGACTGAACACTGAAGCTTTCTTT	CASGPDRLNTEAFF
TRBJ2-7	12	.	.	TRBV7-2	TGTGCCAGCAGCTTCGCCTCGTACGAGCAGTACTTC	CASSFASYEQYF
TRBJ1-2	16	.	.	TRBV5-4	TGTGCCAGCACTTTGGGGGCCCTCTCCCAGACATATGGCTACACCTTC	CASTLGALSQTYGYTF
TRBJ1-2	14	.	.	TRBV11-2	TGTGCCAGCAGCCGGGCCGGAGACCTTAGAGGCTACACCTTC	CASSRAGDLRGYTF
TRBJ2-7	15	TRBD2	.	TRBV5-4	TGTGCCAGCAGCTGGACTAGCGGGGGGGCCTACGAGCAGTACTTC	CASSWTSGGAYEQYF
TRBJ2-7	13	.	.	TRBV19	TGTGCCAGTAGTCCCCAGGGGACCTACGAGCAGTACTTC	CASSPQGTYEQYF
TRBJ1-1	14	.	.	TRBV9	TGTGCCAGCAGCGTACGGGCAAAAGGCCCTGAAGCTTTCTTT	CASSVRAKGPEAFF
TRBJ2-3	16	TRBD2	once	TRBV7-8	TGTGCCAGCAGCTTCACCACACTAGCGGGGGGAGATACGCAGTATTTT	CASSFTTLAGGDTQYF
TRBJ1-6	15	.	.	TRBV4-1	TGCGCCAGCAGCCAAGATCCGGCAGGCCGATCACCCCTCCACTTT	CASSQDPAGRSPLHF
TRBJ1-1	13	.	.	TRBV30	TGTGCCTGGGGTACAGGAGCTAACACTGAAGCTTTCTTT	CAWGTGANTEAFF
TRBJ2-7	15	.	.	TRBV11-2	TGTGCCAGCAGCCTACGACCCTATACCCTCTACGAGCAGTACTTC	CASSLRPYTLYEQYF
TRBJ1-3	15	.	.	TRBV9	TGTGCCAGCAGCCTCACAGGCAGCTCTGGAAACACCATATATTTT	CASSLTGSSGNTIYF
TRBJ1-4	15	TRBD1	.	TRBV18	TGTGCCAGCTCACCATTGGCAGGGGGATTTGAAAAACTGTTTTTT	CASSPLAGGFEKLFF
TRBJ1-6	17	TRBD1	.	TRBV11-2	TGTGCCAGCAGCTCCCCGCCGGGACAGAGCTATAATTCACCCCTCCACTTT	CASSSPPGQSYNSPLHF
TRBJ1-1	15	.	.	TRBV19	TGTGCCAGTAGTGGTCTCCGGGGGAAGAACACTGAAGCTTTCTTT	CASSGLRGKNTEAFF
TRBJ1-1	15	.	.	TRBV2	TGTGCCAGCAGTAGAACAGGCGAATGGGGTACTGAAGCTTTCTTT	CASSRTGEWGTEAFF
TRBJ2-2	13	.	.	TRBV6-4	TGTGCCAGCAGTGAAAGCTGGGCTGGGGAGCTGTTTTTT	CASSESWAGELFF
TRBJ2-2	16	.	.	TRBV3-1/TRBV3-2	TGTGCCAGCAGCCCCTTAGCTCCCCCGAACACCGGGGAGCTGTTTTTT	CASSPLAPPNTGELFF
TRBJ2-5	15	.	.	TRBV19	TGTGCCAGTAGTATAGGAGGTGGCTGGCAAGAGACCCAGTACTTC	CASSIGGGWQETQYF
TRBJ2-7	17	TRBD1	.	TRBV5-1	TGCGCCAGCAGCGCAGGACAGGGGGCCGGTTTACCCTACGAGCAGTACTTC	CASSAGQGAGLPYEQYF
TRBJ2-7	14	TRBD1	.	TRBV3-1/TRBV3-2	TGTGCCAGCAGCGCCGGGACAGGGGGCTACGAGCAGTACTTC	CASSAGTGGYEQYF
TRBJ1-6	15	.	.	TRBV6-6	TGTGCCTCATCCCCAGGGGAAATCTATAATTCACCCCTCCACTTT	CASSPGEIYNSPLHF
TRBJ2-2	14	TRBD2	once	TRBV29-1	TGCAGCGCAACTAGCGGGGGAAACACCGGGGAGCTGTTTTTT	CSATSGGNTGELFF
TRBJ2-7	17	TRBD2	few	TRBV3-1/TRBV3-2	TGTGCCAGCAGCCAAGAAAGGACTAGCGGGGGCCTGGACGAGCAGTACTTC	CASSQERTSGGLDEQYF
TRBJ2-1	16	TRBD2	.	TRBV7-2	TGTGCCAGCAGCTGGCCGGGGCGGGGGGCAAACAATGAGCAGTTCTTC	CASSWPGRGANNEQFF
TRBJ2-1	15	TRBD2	.	TRBV19	TGTGCCAGTAGTCGGGGACTAGCGTCCTACAATGAGCAGTTCTTC	CASSRGLASYNEQFF
TRBJ1-2	15	TRBD1	once	TRBV10-3	TGTGCCATCAGTGAGTCGGGGGACAGGGAGAGGGGCTACACCTTC	CAISESGDRERGYTF
TRBJ1-6	18	.	.	TRBV5-1	TGCGCCAGCAGCTTGGCCTACCCAGGAGCAGCCCTTAATTCACCCCTCCACTTT	CASSLAYPGAALNSPLHF
TRBJ2-5	19	.	once	TRBV24-1	TGTGCCACCAGTGAGGGGTTCCGTTTCTTCTCAAACTCCCAAGAGACCCAGTACTTC	CATSEGFRFFSNSQETQYF
TRBJ1-2	13	.	.	TRBV19	TGTGCCAGTAGTGCTGAAGCCCCCTATGGCTACACCTTC	CASSAEAPYGYTF
TRBJ1-1	17	.	.	TRBV5-1	TGCGCCAGCAGCTGGACTCCGGGGGACACCATGAACACTGAAGCTTTCTTT	CASSWTPGDTMNTEAFF
TRBJ1-1	13	.	.	TRBV19	TGTGCCAGTAGTATTCCCTTAAGGAGGGAAGCTTTCTTT	CASSIPLRREAFF
TRBJ2-1	13	TRBD1	.	TRBV3-1/TRBV3-2	TGTGCCAGCGGTTACAGGGGTTACAATGAGCAGTTCTTC	CASGYRGYNEQFF
TRBJ1-4	14	.	.	TRBV27	TGTGCCAGCAGTTTTACCCAGAGGGCCGAAAAACTGTTTTTT	CASSFTQRAEKLFF
TRBJ1-1	13	.	.	TRBV12-3/TRBV12-4	TGTGCCAGCAGTTTAGCGCTAAGGGCTGAAGCTTTCTTT	CASSLALRAEAFF
TRBJ2-6	16	.	.	TRBV7-3	TGTGCCAGCAGCCGCCCGGCTGGCTCTGGGGCCAACGTCCTGACTTTC	CASSRPAGSGANVLTF
TRBJ1-2	15	.	.	TRBV5-1	TGCGCCAGCAGTATAACAGGCCCAGTCGTGGGAGGCTACACCTTC	CASSITGPVVGGYTF
TRBJ1-1	14	.	large	TRBV11-2	TGTGCCAGCAGCCCCACTCGAGTGATCACTGAAGCTTTCTTT	CASSPTRVITEAFF